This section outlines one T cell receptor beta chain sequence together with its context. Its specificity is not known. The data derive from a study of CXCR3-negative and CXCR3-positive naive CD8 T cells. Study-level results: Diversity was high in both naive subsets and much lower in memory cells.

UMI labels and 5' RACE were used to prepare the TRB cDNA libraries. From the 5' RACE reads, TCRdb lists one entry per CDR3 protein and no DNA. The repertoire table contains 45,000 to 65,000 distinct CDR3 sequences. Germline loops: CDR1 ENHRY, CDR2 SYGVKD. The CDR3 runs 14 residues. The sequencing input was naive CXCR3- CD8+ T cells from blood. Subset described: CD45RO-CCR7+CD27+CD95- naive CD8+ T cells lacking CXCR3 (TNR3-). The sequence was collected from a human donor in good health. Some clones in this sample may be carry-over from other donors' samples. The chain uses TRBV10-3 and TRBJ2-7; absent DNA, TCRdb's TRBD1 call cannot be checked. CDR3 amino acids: CATTNRDREYEQYF.